This is a list of T cell receptor beta chains from one sample in a study of blood T cell repertoires in COVID-19. The method was immunoSEQ multiplex PCR; TCRdb's version includes in-frame clones alone and lacks a portion of them. The data contain about 400,000 clones, around 87% of them singletons. Input material: peripheral blood. Receptors originate from a human donor in a cohort sampled during active COVID-19. Each CDR3 is given with its conserved first and last residue. Clone size appears in some rows only: once, few, many, or a class for an expanded clone.

- 12 TRBV27 CASSTGLNRYTF
- 15 TRBV30 CAWTFGQWAPVGYTF
- 20 TRBV2 CASCSNRPLAGGPGADTQYF
- 14 TRBV30 CAWNSRGQNTEAFF
- 16 TRBV19 CASSPGQGGFSYEQYF
- 16 TRBV5-1 CASSLGFDSTNYGYTF
- 17 TRBV4-1 CASSQGWTSGEYNEQFF
- 15 TRBV30 CASDLAGGSGETQYF
- 15 TRBV19 CASSSSGNSNQPQHF
- 12 TRBV10-3 CAISQQQYGYTF
- 15 TRBV28 CASSTSGQGNQPQHF
- 17 TRBV10-2 CASSDWAGVSRGHGYTF
- 17 TRBV9 CASSAVTDRVNTGELFF
- 14 TRBV2 CASRYRDLNYGYTF
few 14 TRBV5-6 CASSLADRVETQYF
- 11 TRBV6-1 CASSDRGEAFF
- 14 TRBV5-1 CASSERTGRNEQFF